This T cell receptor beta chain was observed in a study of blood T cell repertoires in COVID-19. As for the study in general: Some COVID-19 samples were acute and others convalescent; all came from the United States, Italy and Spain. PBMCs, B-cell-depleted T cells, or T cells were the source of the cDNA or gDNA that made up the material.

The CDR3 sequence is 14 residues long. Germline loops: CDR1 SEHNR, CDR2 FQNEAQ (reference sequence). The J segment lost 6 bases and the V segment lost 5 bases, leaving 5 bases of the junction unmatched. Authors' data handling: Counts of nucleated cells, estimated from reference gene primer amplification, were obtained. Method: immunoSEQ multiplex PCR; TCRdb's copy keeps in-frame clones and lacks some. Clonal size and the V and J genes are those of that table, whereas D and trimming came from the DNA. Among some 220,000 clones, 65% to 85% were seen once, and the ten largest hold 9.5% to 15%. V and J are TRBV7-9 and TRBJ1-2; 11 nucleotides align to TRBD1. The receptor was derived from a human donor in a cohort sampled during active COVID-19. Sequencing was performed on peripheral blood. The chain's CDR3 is CASSLGQGADGYTF. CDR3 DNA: TGTGCCAGCAGCCTCGGACAGGGGGCGGATGGCTACACCTTC. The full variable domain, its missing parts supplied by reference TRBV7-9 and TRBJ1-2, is DTGVSQNPRHKITKRGQNVTFRCDPISEHNRLYWYRQTLGQGPEFLTYFQNEAQLEKSRLLSDRFSAERPKGSFSTLEIQRTEQGDSAMYLCASSLGQGADGYTFGSGTRLTVV.